This T cell receptor (beta chain) was recorded in a study of T cell repertoires in cytomegalovirus infection. This clonotype was seen only a few times. No antigen is known for it. General study findings and limits: Cumulative frequency (of public TCR beta family members) identified carriers of CMV plus the relevant HLA. What dominated the ex vivo response were HLA-C-restricted CMV-specific TCR beta clonotypes.

CDR3 length equals 15 residues. Germline lookup yields CDR1 LNHDA and CDR2 SQIVND (reference sequence). V was pared by 5 bases and J by 0 bases, with 13 bases between. TCRdb re-called the reads with MiXCR, one entry per CDR3 protein. The sample yields around 770,000 distinct CDR3 sequences, 25% to 30% seen once. The TCR sequence derives from a human donor in good health (CMV status not recorded). Some clones in this sample may be carry-over from other donors' samples. This chain joins TRBV19 and TRBJ1-2; weak D call: TRBD1 (5 bases). The material was cultured CD8+ T cells from PBMCs, obtained from culture after CMV antigen stimulation. This chain's CDR3 is CASSSMDTANYGYTF. CDR3 coding DNA: TGTGCCAGTAGTTCCATGGACACAGCTAACTATGGCTACACCTTC.